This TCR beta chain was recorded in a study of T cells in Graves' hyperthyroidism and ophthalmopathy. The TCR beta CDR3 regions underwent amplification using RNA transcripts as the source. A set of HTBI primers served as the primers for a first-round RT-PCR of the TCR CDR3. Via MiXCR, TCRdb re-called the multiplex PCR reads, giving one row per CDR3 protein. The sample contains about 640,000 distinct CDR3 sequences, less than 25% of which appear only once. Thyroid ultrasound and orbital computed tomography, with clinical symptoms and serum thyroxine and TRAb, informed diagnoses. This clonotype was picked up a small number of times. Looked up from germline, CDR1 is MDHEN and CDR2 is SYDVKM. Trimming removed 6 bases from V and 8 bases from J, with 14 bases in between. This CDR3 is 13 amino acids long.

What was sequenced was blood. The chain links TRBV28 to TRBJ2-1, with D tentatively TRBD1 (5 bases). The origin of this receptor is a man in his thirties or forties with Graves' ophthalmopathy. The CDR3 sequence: CASRGRGRDEQFF. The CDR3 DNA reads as TGTGCCAGCAGGGGAAGGGGTAGGGATGAGCAGTTCTTC.